This T cell receptor beta chain was profiled in a study of T-cell reconstitution after alpha-beta-depleted transplantation in children. Study-wide results and limits: Diversity of TCRbeta at day 60 was high in some patients, arising from surviving recipient T cells and thymic progenitors. Alpha-beta T cells about two months after transplant reportedly derived from several hundred expanded graft clones. Counts and diversity of T cells one year after transplant came mostly from newly produced T cells.

Germline loops: CDR1 MNHEY, CDR2 SVGAGI. The CDR3 covers 15 residues. The V end lost 2 bases, the J end lost 3 bases, and 11 bases lay between the germline ends. This clonotype turned up a few times. The antigen remains unidentified. The library targeted TCRbeta and was prepared with unique molecular identifiers. TCRdb re-called the PCR reads with MiXCR, one entry per CDR3 protein. The sample lists about 600,000 distinct CDR3 sequences, under 30% seen once, with less than 15% in the top ten. This TCR derives from a boy less than two years old who had a stem cell transplant for acute myeloid leukemia, so the T cells may come from the graft donor. The chain carries TRBV6-5 and TRBJ1-3; a possible D gene is TRBD1 (5 bases). Sequencing was performed on PBMCs, mostly from graft donor cells, taken 360 days after TCRalphabeta/CD19-depleted stem cell transplant. The CDR3 protein is CASSYRGRDGNTIYF. As DNA, the CDR3 is TGTGCCAGCAGTTACAGAGGCAGGGATGGAAACACCATATATTTT.